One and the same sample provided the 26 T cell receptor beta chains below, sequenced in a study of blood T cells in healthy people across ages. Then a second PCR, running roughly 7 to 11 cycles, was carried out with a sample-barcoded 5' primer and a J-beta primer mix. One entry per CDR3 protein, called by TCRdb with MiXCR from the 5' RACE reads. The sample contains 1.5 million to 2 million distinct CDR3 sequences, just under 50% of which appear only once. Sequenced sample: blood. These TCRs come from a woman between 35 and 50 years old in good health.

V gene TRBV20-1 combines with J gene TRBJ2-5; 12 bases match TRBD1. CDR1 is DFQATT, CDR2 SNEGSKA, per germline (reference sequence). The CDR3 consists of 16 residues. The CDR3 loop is CSPLRPGQGAKGTQYF. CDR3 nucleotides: TGCAGCCCTCTTCGCCCGGGACAGGGGGCAAAGGGGACCCAGTACTTC.

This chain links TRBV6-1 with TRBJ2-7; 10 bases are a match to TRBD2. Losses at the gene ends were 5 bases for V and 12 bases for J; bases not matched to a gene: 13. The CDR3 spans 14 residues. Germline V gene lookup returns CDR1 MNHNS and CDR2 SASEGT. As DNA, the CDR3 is TGTGCCAGCAGTTATGAGACTAGCGGGTCTTTCTGGTACTTC. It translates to CASSYETSGSFWYF.

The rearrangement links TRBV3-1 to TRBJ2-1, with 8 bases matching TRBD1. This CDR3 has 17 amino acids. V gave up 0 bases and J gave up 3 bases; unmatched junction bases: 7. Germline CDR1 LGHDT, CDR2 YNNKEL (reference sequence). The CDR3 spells CASSQDRLGQGYNEQFF. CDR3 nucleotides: TGTGCCAGCAGCCAAGATAGGTTAGGACAGGGCTACAATGAGCAGTTCTTC.

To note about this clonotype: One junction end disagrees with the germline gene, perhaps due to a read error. The CDR3 spells CTSSENRGGGETQYF. CDR3 DNA: TGTACCAGCAGTGAGAATCGAGGGGGCGGGGAGACCCAGTACTTC. The chain uses TRBV2 and TRBJ2-5; 7 bases line up with TRBD1. Germline CDR1 is SNHLY and CDR2 is FYNNEI. The CDR3 is 15 amino acids.

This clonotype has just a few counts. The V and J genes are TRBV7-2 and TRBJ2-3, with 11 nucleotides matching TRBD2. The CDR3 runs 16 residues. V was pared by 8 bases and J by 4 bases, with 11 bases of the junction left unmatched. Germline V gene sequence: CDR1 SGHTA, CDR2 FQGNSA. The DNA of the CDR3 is TGTGCCAGCCGCGAGACTAGCGGGGTGCTCCCAGATACGCAGTATTTT. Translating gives CASRETSGVLPDTQYF.

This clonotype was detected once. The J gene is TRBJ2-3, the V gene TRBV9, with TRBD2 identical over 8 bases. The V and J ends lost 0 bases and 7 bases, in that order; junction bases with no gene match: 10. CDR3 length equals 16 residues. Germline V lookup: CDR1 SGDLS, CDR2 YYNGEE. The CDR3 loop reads CASSVASSGGTNTQYF. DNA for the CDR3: TGTGCCAGCAGCGTAGCATCCAGCGGGGGAACGAATACGCAGTATTTT.

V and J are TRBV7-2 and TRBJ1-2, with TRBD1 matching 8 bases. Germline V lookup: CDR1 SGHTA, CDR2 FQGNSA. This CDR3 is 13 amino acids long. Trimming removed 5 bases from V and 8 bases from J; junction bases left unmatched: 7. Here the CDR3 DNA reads TGTGCCAGCAGCGCCCGGACAGGGATGGGCTACACCTTC. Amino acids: CASSARTGMGYTF.

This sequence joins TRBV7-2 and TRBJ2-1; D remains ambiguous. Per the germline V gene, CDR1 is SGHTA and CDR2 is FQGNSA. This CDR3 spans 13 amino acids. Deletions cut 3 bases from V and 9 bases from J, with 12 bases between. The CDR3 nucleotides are TGTGCCAGCAGCTTGAACCGTTTCGGTGAGCAGTTCTTC. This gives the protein CASSLNRFGEQFF.

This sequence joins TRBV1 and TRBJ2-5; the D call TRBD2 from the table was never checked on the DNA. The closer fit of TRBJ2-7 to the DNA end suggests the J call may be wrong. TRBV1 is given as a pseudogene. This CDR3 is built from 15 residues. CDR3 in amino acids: CTSSSLAGKFGEQYF. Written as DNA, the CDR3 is TGCACCAGCAGCTCCTTAGCGGGGAAGTTTGGCGAGCAGTACTTC.

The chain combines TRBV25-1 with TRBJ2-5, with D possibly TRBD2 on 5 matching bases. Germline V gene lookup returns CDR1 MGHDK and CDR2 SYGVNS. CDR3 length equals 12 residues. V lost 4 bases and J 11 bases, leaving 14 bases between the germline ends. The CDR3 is CASSGGLGEQYF. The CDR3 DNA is TGTGCCAGCAGTGGAGGACTGGGTGAGCAGTACTTC.

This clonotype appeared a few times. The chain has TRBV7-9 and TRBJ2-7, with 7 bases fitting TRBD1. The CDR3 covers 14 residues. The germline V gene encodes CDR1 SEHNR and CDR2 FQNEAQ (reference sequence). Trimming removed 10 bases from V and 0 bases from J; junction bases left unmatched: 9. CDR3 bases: TGTGCCACCTCGGGACAGCAATCCTCCTACGAGCAGTACTTC. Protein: CATSGQQSSYEQYF. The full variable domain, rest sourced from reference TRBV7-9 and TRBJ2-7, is DTGVSQNPRHKITKRGQNVTFRCDPISEHNRLYWYRQTLGQGPEFLTYFQNEAQLEKSRLLSDRFSAERPKGSFSTLEIQRTEQGDSAMYLCATSGQQSSYEQYFGPGTRLTVT.

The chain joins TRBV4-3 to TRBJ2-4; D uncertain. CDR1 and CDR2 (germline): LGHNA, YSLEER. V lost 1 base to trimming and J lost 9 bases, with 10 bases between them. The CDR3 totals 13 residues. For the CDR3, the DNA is TGCGCCAGCAGCCAAGGGTGGAGTTCCATTCAGTACTTC. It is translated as CASSQGWSSIQYF.

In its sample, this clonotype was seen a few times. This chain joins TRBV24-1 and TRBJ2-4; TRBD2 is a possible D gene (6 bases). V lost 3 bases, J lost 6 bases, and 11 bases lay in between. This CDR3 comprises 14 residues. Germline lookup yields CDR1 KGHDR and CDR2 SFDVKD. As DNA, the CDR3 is TGTGCCACCAGTGATCCAGCCGGGGGAAACATTCAGTACTTC. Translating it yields CATSDPAGGNIQYF.

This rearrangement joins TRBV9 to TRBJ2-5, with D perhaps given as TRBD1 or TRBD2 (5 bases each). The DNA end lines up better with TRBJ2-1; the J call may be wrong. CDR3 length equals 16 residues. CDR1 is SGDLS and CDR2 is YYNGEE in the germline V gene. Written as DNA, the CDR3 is TGTGCCAGCAGCGTAGACCCTGCGTTGGGGGAAGAGACCCAGTTCTTC. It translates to CASSVDPALGEETQFF.

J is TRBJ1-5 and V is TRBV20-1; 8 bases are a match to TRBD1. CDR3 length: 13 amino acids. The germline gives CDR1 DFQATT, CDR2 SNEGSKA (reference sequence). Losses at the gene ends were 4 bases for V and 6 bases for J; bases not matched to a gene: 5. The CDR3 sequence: CSATRGLAQPQHF. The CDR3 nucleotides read TGCAGTGCTACCAGGGGGCTAGCTCAGCCCCAGCATTTT.

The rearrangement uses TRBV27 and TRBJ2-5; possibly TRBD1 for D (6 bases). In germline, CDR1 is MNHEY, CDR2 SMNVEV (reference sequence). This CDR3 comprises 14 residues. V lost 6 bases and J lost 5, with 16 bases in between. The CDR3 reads CASREIGTRETQYF. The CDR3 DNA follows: TGTGCCAGCAGAGAGATCGGGACACGGGAGACCCAGTACTTC.

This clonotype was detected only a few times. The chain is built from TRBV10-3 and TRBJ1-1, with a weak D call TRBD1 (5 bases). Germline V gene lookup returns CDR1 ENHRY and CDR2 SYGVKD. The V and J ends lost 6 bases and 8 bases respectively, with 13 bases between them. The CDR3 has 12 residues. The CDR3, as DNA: TGTGCCATCAGGCCTGCGGGGGAGGAAGCTTTCTTT. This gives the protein CAIRPAGEEAFF.

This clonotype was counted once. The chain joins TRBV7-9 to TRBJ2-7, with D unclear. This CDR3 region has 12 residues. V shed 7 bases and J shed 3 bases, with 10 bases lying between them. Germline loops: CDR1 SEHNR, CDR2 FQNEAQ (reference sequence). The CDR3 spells CASNQMGYEQYF. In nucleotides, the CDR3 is TGTGCCAGCAACCAAATGGGCTACGAGCAGTACTTC. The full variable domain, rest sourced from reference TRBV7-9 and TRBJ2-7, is DTGVSQNPRHKITKRGQNVTFRCDPISEHNRLYWYRQTLGQGPEFLTYFQNEAQLEKSRLLSDRFSAERPKGSFSTLEIQRTEQGDSAMYLCASNQMGYEQYFGPGTRLTVT.

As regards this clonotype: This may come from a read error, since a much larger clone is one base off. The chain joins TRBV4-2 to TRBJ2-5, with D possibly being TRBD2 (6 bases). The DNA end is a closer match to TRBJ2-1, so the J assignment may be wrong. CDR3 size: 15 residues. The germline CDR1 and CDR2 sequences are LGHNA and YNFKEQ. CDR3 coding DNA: TGTGCCAGCAGCCAAGCTGGGGGGACCCAAGAGACCCAGTTCTTC. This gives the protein CASSQAGGTQETQFF.

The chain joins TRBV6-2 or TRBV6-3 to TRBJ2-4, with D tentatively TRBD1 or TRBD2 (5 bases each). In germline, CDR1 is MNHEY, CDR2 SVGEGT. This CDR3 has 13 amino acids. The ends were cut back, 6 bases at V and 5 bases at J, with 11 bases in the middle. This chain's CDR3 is CASRGVGENIQYF. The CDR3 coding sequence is TGTGCCAGCAGGGGGGTTGGGGAAAACATTCAGTACTTC.

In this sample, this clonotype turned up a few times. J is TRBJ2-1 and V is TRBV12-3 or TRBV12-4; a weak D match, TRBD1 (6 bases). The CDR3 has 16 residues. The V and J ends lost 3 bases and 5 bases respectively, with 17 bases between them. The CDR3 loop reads CASSFVRQAPHNEQFF. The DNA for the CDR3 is TGTGCCAGCAGTTTCGTCCGACAGGCGCCCCACAATGAGCAGTTCTTC.

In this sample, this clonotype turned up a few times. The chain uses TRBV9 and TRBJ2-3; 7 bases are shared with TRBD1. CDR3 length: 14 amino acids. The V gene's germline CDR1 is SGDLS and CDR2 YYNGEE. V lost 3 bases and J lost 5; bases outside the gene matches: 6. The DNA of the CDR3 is TGTGCCAGCAGCGCGACAGGGAGTGGAGATACGCAGTATTTT. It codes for CASSATGSGDTQYF.

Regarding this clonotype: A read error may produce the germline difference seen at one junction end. CDR3 DNA sequence: TGTGCCAGCGGCTTAATAGGGGGAGGAAAGACCCAGTACTTC. Its translation: CASGLIGGGKTQYF. The J gene is TRBJ2-5, the V gene TRBV7-2; either TRBD1 or TRBD2 may supply D (6 bases each). From germline, CDR1 is SGHTA and CDR2 FQGNSA. The CDR3 runs 14 residues.

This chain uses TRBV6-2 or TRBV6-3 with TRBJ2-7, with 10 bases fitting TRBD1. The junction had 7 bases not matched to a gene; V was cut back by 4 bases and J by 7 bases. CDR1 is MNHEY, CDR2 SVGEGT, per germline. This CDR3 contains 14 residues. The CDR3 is CASSFYGTGVEQYF. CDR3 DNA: TGTGCCAGCAGTTTCTACGGGACAGGGGTTGAGCAGTACTTC.

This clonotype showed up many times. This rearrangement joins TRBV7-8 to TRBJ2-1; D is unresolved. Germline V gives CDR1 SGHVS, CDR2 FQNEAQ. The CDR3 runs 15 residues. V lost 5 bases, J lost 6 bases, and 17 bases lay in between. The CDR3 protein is CASSPPIRVGNEQFF. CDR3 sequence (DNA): TGTGCCAGCAGCCCTCCGATTAGGGTTGGCAATGAGCAGTTCTTC.

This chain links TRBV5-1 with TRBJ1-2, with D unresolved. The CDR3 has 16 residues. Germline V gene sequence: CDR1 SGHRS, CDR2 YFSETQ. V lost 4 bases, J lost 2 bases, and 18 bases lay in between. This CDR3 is CASSPGKATRNYGYTF. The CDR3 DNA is TGCGCCAGCAGCCCGGGGAAAGCAACCAGAAACTATGGCTACACCTTC. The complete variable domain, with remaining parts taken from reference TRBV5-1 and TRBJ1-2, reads KAGVTQTPRYLIKTRGQQVTLSCSPISGHRSVSWYQQTPGQGLQFLFEYFSETQRNKGNFPGRFSGRQFSNSRSEMNVSTLELGDSALYLCASSPGKATRNYGYTFGSGTRLTVV.